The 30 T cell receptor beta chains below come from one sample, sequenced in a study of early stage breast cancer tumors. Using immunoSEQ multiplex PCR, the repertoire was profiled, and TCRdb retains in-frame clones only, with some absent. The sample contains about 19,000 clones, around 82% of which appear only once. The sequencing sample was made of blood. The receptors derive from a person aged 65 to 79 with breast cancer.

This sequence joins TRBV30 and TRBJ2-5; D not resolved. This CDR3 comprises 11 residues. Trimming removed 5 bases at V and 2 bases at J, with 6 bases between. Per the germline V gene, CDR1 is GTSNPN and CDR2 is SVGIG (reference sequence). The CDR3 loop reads CAWGTQETQYF. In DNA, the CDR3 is TGTGCCTGGGGTACTCAAGAGACCCAGTACTTC.

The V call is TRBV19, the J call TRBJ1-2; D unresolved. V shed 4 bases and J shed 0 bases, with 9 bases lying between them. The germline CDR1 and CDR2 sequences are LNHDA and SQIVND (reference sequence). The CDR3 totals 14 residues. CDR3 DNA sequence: TGTGCCAGTAGTACCCTTCTAGCTAACTATGGCTACACCTTC. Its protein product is CASSTLLANYGYTF.

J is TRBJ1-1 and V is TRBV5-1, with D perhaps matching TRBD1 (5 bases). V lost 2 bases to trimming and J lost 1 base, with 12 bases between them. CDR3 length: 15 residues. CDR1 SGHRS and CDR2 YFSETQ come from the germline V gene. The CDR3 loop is CASSLGATANTEAFF. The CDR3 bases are TGCGCCAGCAGCTTAGGGGCAACCGCGAACACTGAAGCTTTCTTT. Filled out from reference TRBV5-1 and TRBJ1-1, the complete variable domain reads KAGVTQTPRYLIKTRGQQVTLSCSPISGHRSVSWYQQTPGQGLQFLFEYFSETQRNKGNFPGRFSGRQFSNSRSEMNVSTLELGDSALYLCASSLGATANTEAFFGQGTRLTVV.

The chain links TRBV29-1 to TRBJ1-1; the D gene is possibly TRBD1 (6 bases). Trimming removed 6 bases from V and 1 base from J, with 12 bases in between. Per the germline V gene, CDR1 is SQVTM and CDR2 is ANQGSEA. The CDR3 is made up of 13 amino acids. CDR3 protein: CSVLRGPNTEAFF. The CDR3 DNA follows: TGCAGCGTCCTCAGGGGCCCGAACACTGAAGCTTTCTTT.

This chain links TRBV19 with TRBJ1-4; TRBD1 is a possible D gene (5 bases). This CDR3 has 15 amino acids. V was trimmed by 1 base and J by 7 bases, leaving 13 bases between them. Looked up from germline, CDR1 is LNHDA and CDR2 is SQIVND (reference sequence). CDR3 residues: CASSIGRVEGEKLFF. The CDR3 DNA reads TGTGCCAGTAGTATAGGCAGGGTCGAAGGTGAAAAACTGTTTTTT.

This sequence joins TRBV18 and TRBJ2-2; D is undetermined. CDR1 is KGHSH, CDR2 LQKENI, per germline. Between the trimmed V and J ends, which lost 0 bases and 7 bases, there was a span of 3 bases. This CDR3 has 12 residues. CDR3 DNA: TGTGCCAGCTCACCACCCTTCGGGGAGCTGTTTTTT. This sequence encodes CASSPPFGELFF.

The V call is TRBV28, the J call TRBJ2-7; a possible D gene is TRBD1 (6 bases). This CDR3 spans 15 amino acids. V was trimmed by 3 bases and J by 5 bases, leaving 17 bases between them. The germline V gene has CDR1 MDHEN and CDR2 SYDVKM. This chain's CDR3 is CASSLDGQSGDEQYF. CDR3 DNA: TGTGCCAGCAGTTTGGACGGACAGTCCGGCGACGAGCAGTACTTC.

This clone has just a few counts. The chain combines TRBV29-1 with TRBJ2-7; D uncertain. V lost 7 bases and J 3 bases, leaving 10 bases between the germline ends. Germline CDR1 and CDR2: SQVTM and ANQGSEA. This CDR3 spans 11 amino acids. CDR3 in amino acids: CSAGTVYEQYF. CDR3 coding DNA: TGCAGCGCCGGCACAGTCTACGAGCAGTACTTC.

This CDR3 is CASSLATEGRGYTF. The CDR3 DNA reads as TGCGCCAGCAGCTTGGCCACGGAGGGTCGTGGCTACACCTTC. The chain combines TRBV5-1 with TRBJ1-2, with no clear D. Germline values: CDR1 SGHRS, CDR2 YFSETQ. Trimming took off 0 bases at V and 7 bases at J, with 13 bases between the two ends. The CDR3 contains 14 residues.

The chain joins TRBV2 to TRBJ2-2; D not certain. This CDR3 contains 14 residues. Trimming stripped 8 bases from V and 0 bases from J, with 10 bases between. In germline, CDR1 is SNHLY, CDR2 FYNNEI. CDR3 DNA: TGTGCCAGCCGAGGCCCCACGAACACCGGGGAGCTGTTTTTT. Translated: CASRGPTNTGELFF.

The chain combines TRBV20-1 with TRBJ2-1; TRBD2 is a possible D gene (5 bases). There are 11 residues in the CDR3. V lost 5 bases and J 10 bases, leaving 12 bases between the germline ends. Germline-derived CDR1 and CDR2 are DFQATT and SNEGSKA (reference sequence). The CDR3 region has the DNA TGCAGTGCTGGAGGTAGCGAAGAGCAGTTCTTC. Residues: CSAGGSEEQFF.

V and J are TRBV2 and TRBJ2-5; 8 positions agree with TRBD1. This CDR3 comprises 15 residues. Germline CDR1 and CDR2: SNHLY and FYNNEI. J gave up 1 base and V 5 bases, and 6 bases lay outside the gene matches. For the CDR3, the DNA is TGTGCCAGCAGTCTCCCTCAGGGGGCCCAAGAGACCCAGTACTTC. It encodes CASSLPQGAQETQYF.

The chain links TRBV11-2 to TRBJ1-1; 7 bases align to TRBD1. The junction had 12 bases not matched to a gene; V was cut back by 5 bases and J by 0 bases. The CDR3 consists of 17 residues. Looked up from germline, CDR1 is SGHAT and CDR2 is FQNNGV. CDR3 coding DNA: TGTGCCAGCAGCCAATACCGGACAGGAAGGGTGAACACTGAAGCTTTCTTT. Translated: CASSQYRTGRVNTEAFF.

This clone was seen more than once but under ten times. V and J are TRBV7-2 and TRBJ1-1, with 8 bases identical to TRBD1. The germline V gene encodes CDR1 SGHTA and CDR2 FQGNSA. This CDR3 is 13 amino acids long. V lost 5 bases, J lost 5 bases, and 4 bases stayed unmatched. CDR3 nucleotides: TGTGCCAGCAGCCTGGGGGACAGGACTGAAGCTTTCTTT. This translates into CASSLGDRTEAFF.

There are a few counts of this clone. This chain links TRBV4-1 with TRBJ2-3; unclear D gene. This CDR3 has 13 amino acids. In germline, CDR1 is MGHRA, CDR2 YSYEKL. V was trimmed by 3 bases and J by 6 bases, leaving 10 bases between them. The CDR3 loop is CASSQVLRDTQYF. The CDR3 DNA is TGCGCCAGCAGCCAGGTTCTGAGGGATACGCAGTATTTT.

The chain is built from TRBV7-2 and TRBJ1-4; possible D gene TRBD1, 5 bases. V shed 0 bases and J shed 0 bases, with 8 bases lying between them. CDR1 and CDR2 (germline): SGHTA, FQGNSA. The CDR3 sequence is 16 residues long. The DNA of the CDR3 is TGTGCCAGCAGCTTAGCGGGGGGACCAACTAATGAAAAACTGTTTTTT. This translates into CASSLAGGPTNEKLFF. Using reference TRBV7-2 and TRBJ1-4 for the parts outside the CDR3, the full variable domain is GAGVSQSPSNKVTEKGKDVELRCDPISGHTALYWYRQSLGQGLEFLIYFQGNSAPDKSGLPSDRFSAERTGGSVSTLTIQRTQQEDSAVYLCASSLAGGPTNEKLFFGSGTQLSVL.

The CDR3 is CASSFQGGTEAFF. The CDR3 DNA reads as TGTGCCAGTAGTTTCCAGGGCGGCACTGAAGCTTTCTTT. The V call is TRBV19, the J call TRBJ1-1, with D possibly TRBD1 on 5 matching bases. The V gene's germline CDR1 is LNHDA and CDR2 SQIVND (reference sequence). This CDR3 spans 13 amino acids. The V end lost 5 bases, the J end lost 4 bases, and 11 bases lay between the germline ends. Combining the CDR3 with reference TRBV19 and TRBJ1-1 gives the whole variable domain DGGITQSPKYLFRKEGQNVTLSCEQNLNHDAMYWYRQDPGQGLRLIYYSQIVNDFQKGDIAEGYSVSREKKESFPLTVTSAQKNPTAFYLCASSFQGGTEAFFGQGTRLTVV.

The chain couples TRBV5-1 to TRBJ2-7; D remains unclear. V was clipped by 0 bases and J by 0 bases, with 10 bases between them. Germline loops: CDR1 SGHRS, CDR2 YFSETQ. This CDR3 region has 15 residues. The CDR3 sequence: CASSLGLRSSYEQYF. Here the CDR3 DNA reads TGCGCCAGCAGCTTGGGTCTTAGGAGCTCCTACGAGCAGTACTTC.

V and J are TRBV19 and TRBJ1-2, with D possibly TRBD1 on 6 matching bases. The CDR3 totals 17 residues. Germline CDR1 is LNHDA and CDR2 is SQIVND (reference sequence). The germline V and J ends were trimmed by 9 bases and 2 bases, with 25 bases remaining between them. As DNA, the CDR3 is TGTGCCAGACGCCTAGGGGACATATTACCGAACAACTATGGCTACACCTTC. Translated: CARRLGDILPNNYGYTF.

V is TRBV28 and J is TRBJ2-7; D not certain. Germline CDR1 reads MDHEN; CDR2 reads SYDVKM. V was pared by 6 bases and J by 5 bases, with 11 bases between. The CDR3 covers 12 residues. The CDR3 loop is CASSTVPDEQYF. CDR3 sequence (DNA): TGTGCCAGCAGCACGGTTCCGGACGAGCAGTACTTC.

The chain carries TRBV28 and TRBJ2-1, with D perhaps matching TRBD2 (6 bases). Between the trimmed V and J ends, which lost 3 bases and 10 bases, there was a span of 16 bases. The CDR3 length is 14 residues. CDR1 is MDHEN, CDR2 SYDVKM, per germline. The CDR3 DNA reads TGTGCCAGCAGTTTGGAGGGAGGAACTAGGGAGCAGTTCTTC. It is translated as CASSLEGGTREQFF. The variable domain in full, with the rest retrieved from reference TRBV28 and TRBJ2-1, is DVKVTQSSRYLVKRTGEKVFLECVQDMDHENMFWYRQDPGLGLRLIYFSYDVKMKEKGDIPEGYSVSREKKERFSLILESASTNQTSMYLCASSLEGGTREQFFGPGTRLTVL.

The CDR3 bases are TGTGCCAGCAGCGGGAGCGGGGGGGTCACAGATACGCAGTATTTT. Amino acid sequence: CASSGSGGVTDTQYF. V gene TRBV7-9 combines with J gene TRBJ2-3; 10 nucleotides line up with TRBD2. V trimming: 5 bases; J trimming: 2 bases; junction bases outside the gene matches: 4. This CDR3 has 15 amino acids. The V gene's germline CDR1 is SEHNR and CDR2 FQNEAQ (reference sequence).

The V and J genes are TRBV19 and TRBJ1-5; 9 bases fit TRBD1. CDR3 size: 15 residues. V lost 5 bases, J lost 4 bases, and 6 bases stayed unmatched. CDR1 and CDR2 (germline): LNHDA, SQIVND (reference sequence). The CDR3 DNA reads TGTGCCAGTAGTTCTTCCGGGACAGGGAATCAGCCCCAGCATTTT. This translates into CASSSSGTGNQPQHF. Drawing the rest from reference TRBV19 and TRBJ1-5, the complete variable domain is DGGITQSPKYLFRKEGQNVTLSCEQNLNHDAMYWYRQDPGQGLRLIYYSQIVNDFQKGDIAEGYSVSREKKESFPLTVTSAQKNPTAFYLCASSSSGTGNQPQHFGDGTRLSIL.

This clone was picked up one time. The CDR3 bases are TGCGCCAGCAGCTCGGCCGGGACAGGGCCCTACAATGAGCAGTTCTTC. It codes for CASSSAGTGPYNEQFF. The rearrangement joins TRBV5-1 to TRBJ2-1, with TRBD1 matching 9 bases. The V gene's germline CDR1 is SGHRS and CDR2 YFSETQ. The CDR3 loop spans 16 amino acids. V was pared by 3 bases and J by 2 bases, with 6 bases of the junction left unmatched. The full variable domain, completed using reference TRBV5-1 and TRBJ2-1, is KAGVTQTPRYLIKTRGQQVTLSCSPISGHRSVSWYQQTPGQGLQFLFEYFSETQRNKGNFPGRFSGRQFSNSRSEMNVSTLELGDSALYLCASSSAGTGPYNEQFFGPGTRLTVL.

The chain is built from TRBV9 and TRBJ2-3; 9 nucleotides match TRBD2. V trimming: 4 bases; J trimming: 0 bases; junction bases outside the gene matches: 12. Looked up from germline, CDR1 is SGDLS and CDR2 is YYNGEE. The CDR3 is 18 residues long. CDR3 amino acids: CASSPARGTSQSTDTQYF. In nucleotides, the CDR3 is TGTGCCAGCAGCCCAGCCCGGGGGACTAGCCAAAGCACAGATACGCAGTATTTT. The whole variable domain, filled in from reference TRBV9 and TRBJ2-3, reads DSGVTQTPKHLITATGQRVTLRCSPRSGDLSVYWYQQSLDQGLQFLIQYYNGEERAKGNILERFSAQQFPDLHSELNLSSLELGDSALYFCASSPARGTSQSTDTQYFGPGTRLTVL.

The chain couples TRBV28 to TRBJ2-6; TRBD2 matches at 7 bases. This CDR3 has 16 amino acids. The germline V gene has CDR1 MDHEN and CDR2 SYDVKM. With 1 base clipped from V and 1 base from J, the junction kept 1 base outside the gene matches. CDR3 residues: CASSLSRGSGANVLTF. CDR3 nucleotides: TGTGCCAGCAGTTTATCGCGGGGGTCTGGGGCCAACGTCCTGACTTTC.

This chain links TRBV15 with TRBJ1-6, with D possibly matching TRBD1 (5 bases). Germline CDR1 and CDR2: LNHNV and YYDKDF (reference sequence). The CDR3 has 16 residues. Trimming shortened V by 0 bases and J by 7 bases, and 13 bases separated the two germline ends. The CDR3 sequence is CATSRDSGGGNSPLHF. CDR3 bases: TGTGCCACCAGCAGAGATTCGGGGGGAGGGAATTCACCCCTCCACTTT.

CDR3 bases: TGTGCCAGCAATAGGGGGCGGGACGTCAATGAGCAGTTCTTC. Protein: CASNRGRDVNEQFF. V is TRBV27 and J is TRBJ2-1; D might be TRBD1 (7 bases). V dropped 7 bases and J dropped 6 bases, with 16 bases sitting between them. This CDR3 is built from 14 residues. Germline V gene sequence: CDR1 MNHEY, CDR2 SMNVEV (reference sequence).

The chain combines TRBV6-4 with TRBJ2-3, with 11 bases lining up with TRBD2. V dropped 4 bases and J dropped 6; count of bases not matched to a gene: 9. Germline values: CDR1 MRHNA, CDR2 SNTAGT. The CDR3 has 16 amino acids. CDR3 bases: TGTGCCAGCAGTGCCCTAGCGGGGGGTTCGAGGGATACGCAGTATTTT. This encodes CASSALAGGSRDTQYF.

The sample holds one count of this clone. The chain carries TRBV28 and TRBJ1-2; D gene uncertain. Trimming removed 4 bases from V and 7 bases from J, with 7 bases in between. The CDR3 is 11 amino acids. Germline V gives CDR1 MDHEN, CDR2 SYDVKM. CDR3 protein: CASSSLFGYTF. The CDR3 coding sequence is TGTGCCAGCAGTTCGTTATTTGGCTACACCTTC.